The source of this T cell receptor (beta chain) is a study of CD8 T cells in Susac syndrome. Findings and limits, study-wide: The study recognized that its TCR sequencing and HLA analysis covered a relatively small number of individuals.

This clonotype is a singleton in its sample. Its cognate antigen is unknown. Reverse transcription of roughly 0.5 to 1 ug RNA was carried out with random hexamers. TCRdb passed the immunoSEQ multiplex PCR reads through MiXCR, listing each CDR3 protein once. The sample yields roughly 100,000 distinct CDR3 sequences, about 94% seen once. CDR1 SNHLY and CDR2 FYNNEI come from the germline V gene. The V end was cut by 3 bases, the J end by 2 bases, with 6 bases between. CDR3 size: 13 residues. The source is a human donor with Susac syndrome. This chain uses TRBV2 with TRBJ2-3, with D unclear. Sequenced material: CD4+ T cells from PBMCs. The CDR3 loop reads CASSDLTTDTQYF. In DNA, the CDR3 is TGTGCCAGCAGTGATCTGACCACAGATACGCAGTATTTT.